A single sample is the source of the 2 T cell receptor beta chains below, sequenced in a study of regulatory T cells in long-lasting Graves disease. As for time point: newly diagnosed GD, antithyroid drugs for less than 3 months. RNA isolated from PBMCs was used to make the TCR library. iRepertoire HTBI primers and Arm-PCR of CDR3 regions built TCR beta libraries. TCRdb independently ran MiXCR on the multiplex PCR reads; one entry per CDR3 protein. The sample shows approximately 400,000 distinct CDR3 sequences, roughly a sixth of them seen only once. The sequencing here drew on peripheral blood mononuclear cells (PBMCs), taken at new diagnosis, from a patient treated with antithyroid drugs. The receptors stem from a female donor with Graves disease.

This clonotype was detected many times. The chain couples TRBV30 to TRBJ1-1; the D is unclear. In germline, CDR1 is GTSNPN, CDR2 SVGIG (reference sequence). V was shortened by 0 bases and J by 0 bases, with 5 bases between the two germline ends. This CDR3 has 13 residues. CDR3 DNA sequence: TGTGCCTGGAGTGTTTTTGTGAACACTGAAGCTTTCTTT. Translation: CAWSVFVNTEAFF.

The gene calls are TRBV7-3 and TRBJ1-2; D is possibly TRBD1 (6 bases). With 1 base removed from V and 4 bases from J, the gap between germline ends came to 10 bases. Per the germline V gene, CDR1 is SGHTA and CDR2 is FQGTGA. This CDR3 has 14 residues. The CDR3 coding sequence is TGTGCCAGCAGCTTAAACAGGGAAGGCTATGGCTACACCTTC. Translating gives CASSLNREGYGYTF.